This T cell receptor (beta chain) stems from a study of a mutant IDH1 vaccine in newly diagnosed glioma. The time point here: week 35, safety follow-up. It was 300 ug of mutant IDH1 20-mer peptide that made up each vaccine dose, given with topical imiquimod. The length of the CDR3 is 15 residues. J gave up 7 bases and V 4 bases, and 9 bases lay outside the gene matches. Germline loops: CDR1 SGHRS, CDR2 YFSETQ. Points on this clone: Its antigen is not known.

The data were produced by immunoSEQ multiplex PCR, yet TCRdb's version contains in-frame clones alone and is incomplete. The table shows around 44,000 clones, with 65% to 80% occurring only once. This chain uses TRBV5-1 with TRBJ2-2; 8 nucleotides match TRBD2. Specimen: PBMCs, collected from a glioma patient whose treatment included an IDH1 peptide vaccine. The TCR sequence derives from a middle-aged man with glioma. CDR3 amino acids: CASSDSGENFGELFF. The CDR3 region has the DNA TGCGCCAGCAGCGATAGCGGGGAAAATTTCGGGGAGCTGTTTTTT.